The entry below describes one T cell receptor (beta chain). The target antigen is unknown. The CDR3 is made up of 17 amino acids. V lost 4 bases to trimming and J lost 9 bases; unmatched junction nucleotides: 9. Looked up from germline, CDR1 is PRHDT and CDR2 is FYEKMQ (reference sequence). TCRdb keeps only in-frame clones here, not all; method: immunoSEQ multiplex PCR. The table shows around 150,000 clones, with approximately 96% occurring only once. These data are taken from a study of cytomegalovirus exposure and HLA in healthy donors. Study-wide context: The roughly 120 validation repertoires used the same platform as the approximately 700 first-cohort repertoires, a later analysis reported. Findings and limits, study-wide: The study labeled roughly 160 TCR beta chains cytomegalovirus-associated.

Among the roughly 120 subjects of the validation cohort, separate from the approximately 660-subject first cohort, were the donors. The sequenced material came from PBMCs. This TCR was sampled from a woman between 18 and 29 years old in good health and CMV-seronegative. The rearrangement uses TRBV13 and TRBJ2-1, with 16 bases matching TRBD2. The CDR3 DNA sequence: TGTGCCAGCAGCTCCGGGACTAGCGGGGGGGGTTGGGGTGAGCAGTTCTTC. Amino acid sequence: CASSSGTSGGGWGEQFF.